This T cell receptor beta chain derives from a study of CD8+ T cells in alopecia areata. Findings and limits, study-wide: In blood and scalp, many expanded lesional clones persisted during tofacitinib.

The V segment lost 0 bases and the J segment 5 bases; nucleotides outside the gene matches: 4. CDR3 length: 14 residues. Germline V gives CDR1 GTSNPN, CDR2 SVGIG (reference sequence). Treatment here: oral pan-JAK inhibitor, 5-10 mg twice daily. Obtained from alopecia areata patients were lesional scalp punch biopsies along with peripheral blood. PBMCs, the starting material, were the source of sorted CD4+ and CD8+ T cells. cDNA reverse transcribed from extracted RNA served as the sequencing template. Produced via immunoSEQ multiplex PCR; TCRdb's table is partial and in-frame only. The sample has fewer than 100,000 clones; around 55% are singletons. Remarks on this clone: Its antigen remains unidentified.

The sequenced sample was CD8+ T cells sorted from blood, obtained at week 4, from a patient treated with tofacitinib. The clonotype was recovered from a human donor with alopecia areata. The rearrangement uses TRBV30 and TRBJ1-5; TRBD1 aligns across 7 bases. The CDR3 loop is CAWSVGQGDQPQHF. For the CDR3, the DNA is TGTGCCTGGAGTGTAGGGCAGGGGGATCAGCCCCAGCATTTT. Complete variable domain (other parts from reference TRBV30 and TRBJ1-5): SQTIHQWPATLVQPVGSPLSLECTVEGTSNPNLYWYRQAAGRGLQLLFYSVGIGQISSEVPQNLSASRPQDRQFILSSKKLLLSDSGFYLCAWSVGQGDQPQHFGDGTRLSIL.